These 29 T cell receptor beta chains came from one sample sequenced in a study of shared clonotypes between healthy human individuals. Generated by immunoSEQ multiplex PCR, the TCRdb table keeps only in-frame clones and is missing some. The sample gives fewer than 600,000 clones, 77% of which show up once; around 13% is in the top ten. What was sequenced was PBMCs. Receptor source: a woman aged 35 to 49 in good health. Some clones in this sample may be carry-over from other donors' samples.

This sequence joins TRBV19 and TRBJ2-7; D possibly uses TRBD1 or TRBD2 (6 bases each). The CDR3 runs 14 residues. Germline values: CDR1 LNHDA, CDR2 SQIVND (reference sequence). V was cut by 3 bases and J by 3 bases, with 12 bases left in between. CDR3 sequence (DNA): TGTGCCAGTAGTATGACCGGGGGCGTCTACGAGCAGTACTTC. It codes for CASSMTGGVYEQYF.

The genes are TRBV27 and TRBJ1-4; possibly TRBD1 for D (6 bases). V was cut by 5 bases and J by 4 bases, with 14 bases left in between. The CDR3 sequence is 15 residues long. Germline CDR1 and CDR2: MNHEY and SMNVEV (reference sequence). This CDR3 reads CASSPGGLSNEKLFF. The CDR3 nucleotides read TGTGCCAGCAGTCCCGGGGGGCTAAGTAATGAAAAACTGTTTTTT.

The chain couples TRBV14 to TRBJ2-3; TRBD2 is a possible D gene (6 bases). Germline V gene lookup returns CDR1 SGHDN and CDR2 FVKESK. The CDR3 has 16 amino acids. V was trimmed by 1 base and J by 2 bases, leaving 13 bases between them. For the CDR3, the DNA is TGTGCCAGCAGCCAAGCTTCGGGGGACCCCACAGATACGCAGTATTTT. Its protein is CASSQASGDPTDTQYF.

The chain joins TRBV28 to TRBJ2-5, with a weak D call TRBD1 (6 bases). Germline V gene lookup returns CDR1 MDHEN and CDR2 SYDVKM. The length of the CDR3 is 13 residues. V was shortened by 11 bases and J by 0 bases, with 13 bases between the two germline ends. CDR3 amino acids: CAVGQQYQETQYF. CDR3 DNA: TGTGCCGTGGGACAACAGTACCAAGAGACCCAGTACTTC.

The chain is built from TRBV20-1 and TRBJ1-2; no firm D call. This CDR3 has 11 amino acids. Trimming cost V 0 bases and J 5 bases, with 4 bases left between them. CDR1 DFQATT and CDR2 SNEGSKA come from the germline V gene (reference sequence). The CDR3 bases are TGCAGTGCTAGAGATCAGTATGGCTACACCTTC. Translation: CSARDQYGYTF.

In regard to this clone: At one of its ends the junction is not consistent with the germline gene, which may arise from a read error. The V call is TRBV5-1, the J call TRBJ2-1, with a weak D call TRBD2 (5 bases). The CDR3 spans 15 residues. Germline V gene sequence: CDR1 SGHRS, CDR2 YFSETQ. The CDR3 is CACSLEAASIDEQFF. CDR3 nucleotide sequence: TGCGCCTGCAGCTTGGAGGCGGCTAGTATCGATGAGCAGTTCTTC.

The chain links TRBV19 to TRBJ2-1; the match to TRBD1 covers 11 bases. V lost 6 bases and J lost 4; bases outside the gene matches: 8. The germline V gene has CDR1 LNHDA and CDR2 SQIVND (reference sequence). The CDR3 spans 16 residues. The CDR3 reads CASRNFGTGGYNEQFF. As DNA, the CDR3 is TGTGCCAGTAGGAATTTCGGGACAGGGGGTTACAATGAGCAGTTCTTC.

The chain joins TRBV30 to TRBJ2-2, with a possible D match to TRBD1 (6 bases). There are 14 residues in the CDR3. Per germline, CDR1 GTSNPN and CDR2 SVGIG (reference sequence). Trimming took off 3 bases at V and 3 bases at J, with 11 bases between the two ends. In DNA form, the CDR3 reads TGTGCCTGGAGAGGACAGTTAGACACCGGGGAGCTGTTTTTT. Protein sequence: CAWRGQLDTGELFF.

CDR3 nucleotide sequence: TGTGCCAGCAGCTTAGCGGTGAACACCGGGGAGCTGTTTTTT. This codes for CASSLAVNTGELFF. This sequence joins TRBV7-7 and TRBJ2-2; no reliable D call. The germline V and J ends were trimmed by 0 bases and 1 base, with 3 bases remaining between them. Per germline, CDR1 SSHAT and CDR2 FNYEAQ (reference sequence). This CDR3 contains 14 residues.

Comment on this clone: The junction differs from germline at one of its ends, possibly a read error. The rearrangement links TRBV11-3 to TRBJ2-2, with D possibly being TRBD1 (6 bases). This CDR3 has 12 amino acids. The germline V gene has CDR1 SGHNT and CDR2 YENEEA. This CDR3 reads CANSLGGGELFF. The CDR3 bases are TGTGCCAACAGCTTAGGGGGCGGGGAGCTGTTTTTT.

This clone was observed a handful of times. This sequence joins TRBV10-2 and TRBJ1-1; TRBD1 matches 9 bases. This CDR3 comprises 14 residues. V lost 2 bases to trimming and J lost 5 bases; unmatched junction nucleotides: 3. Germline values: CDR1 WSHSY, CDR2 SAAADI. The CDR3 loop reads CASSETGGGTEAFF. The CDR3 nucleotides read TGCGCCAGCAGTGAGACAGGGGGCGGGACTGAAGCTTTCTTT.

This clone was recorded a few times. The chain's CDR3 is CASSPDSSNQPQHF. In nucleotides, the CDR3 is TGTGCCAGCTCACCCGACAGTAGCAATCAGCCCCAGCATTTT. The chain uses TRBV18 and TRBJ1-5, with a tentative D call TRBD1 (5 bases). The CDR3 contains 14 residues. V lost 3 bases, J lost 0 bases, and 6 bases lay in between. Per the germline V gene, CDR1 is KGHSH and CDR2 is LQKENI.

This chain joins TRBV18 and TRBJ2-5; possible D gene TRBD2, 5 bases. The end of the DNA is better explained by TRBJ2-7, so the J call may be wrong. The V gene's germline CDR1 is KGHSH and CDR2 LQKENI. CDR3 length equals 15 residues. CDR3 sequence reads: CASSPPLRVGYEQYF. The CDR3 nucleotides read TGTGCCAGCTCACCACCGCTGAGGGTAGGCTACGAGCAGTACTTC.

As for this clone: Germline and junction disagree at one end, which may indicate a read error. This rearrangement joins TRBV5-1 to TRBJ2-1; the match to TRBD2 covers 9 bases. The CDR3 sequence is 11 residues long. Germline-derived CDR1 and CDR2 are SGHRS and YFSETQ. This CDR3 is CASSFGTSLLF. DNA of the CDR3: TGCGCCAGCAGCTTCGGGACTAGCCTACTCTTC.

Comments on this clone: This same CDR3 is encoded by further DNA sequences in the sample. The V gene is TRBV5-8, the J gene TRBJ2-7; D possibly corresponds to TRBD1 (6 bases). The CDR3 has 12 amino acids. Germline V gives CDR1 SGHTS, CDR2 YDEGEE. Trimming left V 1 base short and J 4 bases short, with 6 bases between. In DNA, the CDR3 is TGTGCCAGCAGCTTGACAGGGTACGAGCAGTACTTC. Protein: CASSLTGYEQYF.

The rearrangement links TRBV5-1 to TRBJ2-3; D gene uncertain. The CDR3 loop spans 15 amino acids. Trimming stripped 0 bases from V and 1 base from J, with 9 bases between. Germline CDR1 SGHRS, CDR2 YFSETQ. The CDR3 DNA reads TGCGCCAGCAGCTTGGCCGGCCAGGGCACAGATACGCAGTATTTT. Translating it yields CASSLAGQGTDTQYF.

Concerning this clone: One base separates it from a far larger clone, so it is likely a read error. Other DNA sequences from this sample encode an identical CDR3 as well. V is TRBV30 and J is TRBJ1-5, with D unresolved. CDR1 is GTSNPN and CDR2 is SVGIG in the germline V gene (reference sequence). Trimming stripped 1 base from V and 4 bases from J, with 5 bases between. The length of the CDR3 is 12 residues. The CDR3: CAWSAQNQPQHF. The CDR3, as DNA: TGTGCCTGGAGTGCACAGAATCAGCCCCAGCATTTT.

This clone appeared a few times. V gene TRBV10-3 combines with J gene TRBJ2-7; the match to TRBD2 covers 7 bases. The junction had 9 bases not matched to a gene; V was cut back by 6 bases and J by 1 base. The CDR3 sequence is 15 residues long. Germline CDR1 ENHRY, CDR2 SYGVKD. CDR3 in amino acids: CAIREGPAGSYEQYF. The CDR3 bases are TGTGCCATCAGGGAAGGACCAGCGGGATCCTACGAGCAGTACTTC.

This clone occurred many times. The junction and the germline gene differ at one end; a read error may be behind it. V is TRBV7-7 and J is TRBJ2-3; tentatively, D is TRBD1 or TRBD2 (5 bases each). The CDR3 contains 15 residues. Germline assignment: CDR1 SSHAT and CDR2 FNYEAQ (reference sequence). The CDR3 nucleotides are TGTGCTAGCAGCCTGGGGACGGGGAGCACAGATACGCAGTATTTT. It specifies CASSLGTGSTDTQYF.

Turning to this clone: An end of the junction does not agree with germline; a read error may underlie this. CDR3 sequence reads: CASSLAGIANYNEQFF. The DNA of the CDR3 is TGTGCTAGCAGCTTAGCGGGAATAGCCAACTACAATGAGCAGTTCTTC. The J gene is TRBJ2-1, the V gene TRBV7-7, with 8 bases fitting TRBD2. CDR1 and CDR2 from the germline V gene are SSHAT and FNYEAQ (reference sequence). This CDR3 region has 16 residues.

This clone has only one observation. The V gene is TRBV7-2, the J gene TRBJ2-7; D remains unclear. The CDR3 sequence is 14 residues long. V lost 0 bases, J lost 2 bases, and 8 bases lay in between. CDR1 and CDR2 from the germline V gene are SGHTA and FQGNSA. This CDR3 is CASSLAKGTYEQYF. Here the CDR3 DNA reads TGTGCCAGCAGCTTAGCGAAGGGCACCTACGAGCAGTACTTC.

This chain's CDR3 is CASSGLAGGPTGELFF. The CDR3 nucleotides are TGTGCCAGCAGCGGACTAGCGGGAGGGCCCACCGGGGAGCTGTTTTTT. V gene TRBV5-6 combines with J gene TRBJ2-2, with TRBD2 matching over 15 bases. Unmatched junction bases numbered 2, after V lost 4 bases and J lost 4 bases. Germline values: CDR1 SGHDT, CDR2 YYEEEE. The CDR3 extends over 16 amino acids.

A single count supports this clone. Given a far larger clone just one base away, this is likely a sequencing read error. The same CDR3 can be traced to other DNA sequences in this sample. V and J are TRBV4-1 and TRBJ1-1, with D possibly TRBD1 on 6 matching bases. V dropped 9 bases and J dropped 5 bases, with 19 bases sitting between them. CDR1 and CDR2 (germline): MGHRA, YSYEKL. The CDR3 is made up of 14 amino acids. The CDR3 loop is CASSNTGRGTEAFF. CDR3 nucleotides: TGCGCCAGTAGCAACACAGGGCGTGGGACTGAAGCTTTCTTT.

CDR3 loop: CASSSGRLYEQYF. The DNA of the CDR3 is TGCGCCAGCAGCTCGGGGAGGTTATACGAGCAGTACTTC. The chain employs TRBV5-1 and TRBJ2-7; perhaps TRBD2 as D (6 bases). This CDR3 spans 13 amino acids. CDR1 is SGHRS, CDR2 YFSETQ, per germline. V lost 3 bases and J lost 4, with 11 bases in between. Supplemented by reference TRBV5-1 and TRBJ2-7, the full variable domain reads KAGVTQTPRYLIKTRGQQVTLSCSPISGHRSVSWYQQTPGQGLQFLFEYFSETQRNKGNFPGRFSGRQFSNSRSEMNVSTLELGDSALYLCASSSGRLYEQYFGPGTRLTVT.

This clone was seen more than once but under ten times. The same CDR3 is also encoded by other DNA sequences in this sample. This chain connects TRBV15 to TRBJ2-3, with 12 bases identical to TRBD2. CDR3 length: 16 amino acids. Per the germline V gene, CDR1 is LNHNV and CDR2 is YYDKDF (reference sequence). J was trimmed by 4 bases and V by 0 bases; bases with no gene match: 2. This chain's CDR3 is CATSRDRLAGADTQYF. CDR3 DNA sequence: TGTGCCACCAGCAGAGATCGACTAGCGGGAGCAGATACGCAGTATTTT.

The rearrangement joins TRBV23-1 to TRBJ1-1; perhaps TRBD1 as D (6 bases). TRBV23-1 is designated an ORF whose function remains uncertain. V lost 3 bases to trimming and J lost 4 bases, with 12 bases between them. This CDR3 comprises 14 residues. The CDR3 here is CASSHTGKGTEAFF. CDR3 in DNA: TGCGCCAGCAGTCATACAGGGAAGGGCACTGAAGCTTTCTTT.

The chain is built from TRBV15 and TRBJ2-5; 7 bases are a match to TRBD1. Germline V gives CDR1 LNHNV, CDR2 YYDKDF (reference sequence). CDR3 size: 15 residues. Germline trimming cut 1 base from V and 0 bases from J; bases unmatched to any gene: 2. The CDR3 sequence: CATSRAGQYQETQYF. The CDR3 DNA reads TGTGCCACCAGCAGAGCGGGACAGTACCAAGAGACCCAGTACTTC.

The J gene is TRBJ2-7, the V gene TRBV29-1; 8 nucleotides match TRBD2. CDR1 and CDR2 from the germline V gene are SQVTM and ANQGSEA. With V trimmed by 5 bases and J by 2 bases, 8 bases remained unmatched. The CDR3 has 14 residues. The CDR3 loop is CSVSYTSGAYEQYF. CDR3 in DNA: TGCAGCGTTAGTTATACTAGCGGAGCCTACGAGCAGTACTTC.

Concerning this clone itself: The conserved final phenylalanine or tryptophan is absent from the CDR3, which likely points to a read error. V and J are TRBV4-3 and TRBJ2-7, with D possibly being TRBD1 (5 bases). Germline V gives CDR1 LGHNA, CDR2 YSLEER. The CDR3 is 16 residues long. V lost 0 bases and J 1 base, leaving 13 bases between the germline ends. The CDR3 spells CASSQDRRVESYEQYS. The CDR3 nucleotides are TGCGCCAGCAGCCAAGATCGCAGGGTTGAGTCCTACGAGCAGTACTCC.